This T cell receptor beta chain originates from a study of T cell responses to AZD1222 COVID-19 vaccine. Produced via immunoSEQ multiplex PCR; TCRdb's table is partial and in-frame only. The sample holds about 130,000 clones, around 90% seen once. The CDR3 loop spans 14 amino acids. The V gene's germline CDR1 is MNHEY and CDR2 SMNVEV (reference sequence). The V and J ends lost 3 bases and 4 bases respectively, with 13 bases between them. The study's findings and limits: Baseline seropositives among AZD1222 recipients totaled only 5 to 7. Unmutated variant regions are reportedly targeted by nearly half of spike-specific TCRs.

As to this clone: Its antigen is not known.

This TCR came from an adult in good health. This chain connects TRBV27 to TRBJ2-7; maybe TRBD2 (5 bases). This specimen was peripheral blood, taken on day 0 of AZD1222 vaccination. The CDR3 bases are TGTGCCAGCAGTTTTGCGGACGGAGGATACGAGCAGTACTTC. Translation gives CASSFADGGYEQYF.